Shown below are 21 T cell receptor beta chains from a single sample sequenced in a study of shared clonotypes between healthy human individuals. Data came from immunoSEQ multiplex PCR; TCRdb stores just in-frame clones and leaves some out. The table records approximately 510,000 clones, about four fifths of them present only once. Sequenced: PBMCs. Source of these receptors: a woman between 40 and 55 years old in good health. Some clones in this sample may be carry-over from other donors' samples.

This rearrangement joins TRBV29-1 to TRBJ2-3, with TRBD1 as a possible D gene (5 bases). Germline loops: CDR1 SQVTM, CDR2 ANQGSEA. Trimming removed 7 bases at V and 2 bases at J, with 16 bases between. This CDR3 has 14 residues. Written as DNA, the CDR3 is TGCAGCGCTTTACAGGAGCTTTACACAGATACGCAGTATTTT. Encoded protein: CSALQELYTDTQYF.

The chain employs TRBV28 and TRBJ2-3, with 9 bases lining up with TRBD2. J was trimmed by 3 bases and V by 5 bases; bases with no gene match: 9. The CDR3 runs 16 residues. The germline V gene encodes CDR1 MDHEN and CDR2 SYDVKM. CDR3 nucleotides: TGTGCCAGCAGTCCAGCTAGCGGGGAGGTGACAGATACGCAGTATTTT. Residues: CASSPASGEVTDTQYF.

The V gene is TRBV7-3, the J gene TRBJ2-5; possibly TRBD2 for D (5 bases). The CDR3 sequence is 13 residues long. Looked up from germline, CDR1 is SGHTA and CDR2 is FQGTGA. The V end lost 8 bases, the J end lost 1 base, and 11 bases lay between the germline ends. DNA of the CDR3: TGTGCCAGCTCCTACGGGGTCCAAGAGACCCAGTACTTC. Encoded protein: CASSYGVQETQYF.

This clone was counted only a few times. The chain couples TRBV6-4 to TRBJ1-2; D is perhaps TRBD1 (5 bases). The CDR3 loop spans 14 amino acids. Germline V gene data show CDR1 as MRHNA and CDR2 as SNTAGT. With 0 bases removed from V and 4 bases from J, the gap between germline ends came to 9 bases. The DNA of the CDR3 is TGTGCCAGCAGTGACTCGCCCGGGGGCTATGGCTACACCTTC. Its protein product is CASSDSPGGYGYTF.

The V call is TRBV6-1, the J call TRBJ1-4; 9 bases map to TRBD1. The CDR3 contains 15 residues. The V segment lost 6 bases and the J segment 6 bases; nucleotides outside the gene matches: 8. CDR1 MNHNS and CDR2 SASEGT come from the germline V gene. The CDR3 region has the DNA TGTGCCAGCAGCCTCACAGGGGGCGCGGATGAAAAACTGTTTTTT. This codes for CASSLTGGADEKLFF.

The CDR3 nucleotides are TGCGCCAGCAGCATCGGCGAATATAGCAATCAGCCCCAGCATTTT. Its translation: CASSIGEYSNQPQHF. The chain carries TRBV5-1 and TRBJ1-5, with unresolved D. This CDR3 spans 15 amino acids. Germline assignment: CDR1 SGHRS and CDR2 YFSETQ. With 4 bases removed from V and 0 bases from J, the gap between germline ends came to 11 bases. Complete variable domain (other parts from reference TRBV5-1 and TRBJ1-5): KAGVTQTPRYLIKTRGQQVTLSCSPISGHRSVSWYQQTPGQGLQFLFEYFSETQRNKGNFPGRFSGRQFSNSRSEMNVSTLELGDSALYLCASSIGEYSNQPQHFGDGTRLSIL.

With regard to this clone: A junction end diverges from the germline sequence, so it may reflect a read error. This chain links TRBV19 with TRBJ1-2; no definite D call. CDR3 length: 12 residues. Per the germline V gene, CDR1 is LNHDA and CDR2 is SQIVND (reference sequence). The CDR3 loop is CASSMAISALSF. In DNA form, the CDR3 reads TGTGCCAGTAGTATGGCAATAAGTGCCTTGAGCTTC. Filled out from reference TRBV19 and TRBJ1-2, the complete variable domain reads DGGITQSPKYLFRKEGQNVTLSCEQNLNHDAMYWYRQDPGQGLRLIYYSQIVNDFQKGDIAEGYSVSREKKESFPLTVTSAQKNPTAFYLCASSMAISALSFGSGTRLTVV.

As concerns this clone: This sample includes further DNA sequences coding for the same CDR3. The rearrangement uses TRBV2 and TRBJ1-1, with 7 bases matching TRBD1. The CDR3 has 14 residues. V dropped 4 bases and J dropped 0; count of bases not matched to a gene: 2. Germline V lookup: CDR1 SNHLY, CDR2 FYNNEI. The CDR3 DNA follows: TGTGCCAGCAGTGTCGACAGGGTGAACACTGAAGCTTTCTTT. The encoded protein is CASSVDRVNTEAFF. Using reference TRBV2 and TRBJ1-1 for the parts outside the CDR3, the full variable domain is EPEVTQTPSHQVTQMGQEVILRCVPISNHLYFYWYRQILGQKVEFLVSFYNNEISEKSEIFDDQFSVERPDGSNFTLKIRSTKLEDSAMYFCASSVDRVNTEAFFGQGTRLTVV.

The chain uses TRBV7-9 and TRBJ2-4; D may be TRBD1 or TRBD2 (5 bases each). Trimming pared 1 base from V and 7 bases from J, leaving 11 bases between. The CDR3 extends over 14 amino acids. Germline values: CDR1 SEHNR, CDR2 FQNEAQ (reference sequence). CDR3 DNA sequence: TGTGCCAGCAGCTTAGACGGGGACGGGAACATTCAGTACTTC. Protein: CASSLDGDGNIQYF.

V gene TRBV15 combines with J gene TRBJ1-2, with D possibly matching TRBD1 (5 bases). V was shortened by 7 bases and J by 8 bases, with 23 bases between the two germline ends. CDR3 length: 15 amino acids. Germline V gene sequence: CDR1 LNHNV, CDR2 YYDKDF (reference sequence). The CDR3 DNA is TGTGCCACCACTCCTTTTTCCCAGGGTCTCGCGGGCTACACCTTC. Translating gives CATTPFSQGLAGYTF.

This chain connects TRBV6-5 to TRBJ1-5, with D possibly being TRBD1 (5 bases). Germline CDR1 MNHEY, CDR2 SVGAGI. This CDR3 contains 13 residues. The V and J ends lost 2 bases and 9 bases respectively, with 11 bases between them. CDR3: CASSYGAQGPQHF. DNA for the CDR3: TGTGCCAGCAGTTACGGCGCGCAGGGGCCCCAGCATTTT.

The chain carries TRBV6-5 and TRBJ2-5; D possibly corresponds to TRBD1 (6 bases). CDR3 size: 14 residues. Germline values: CDR1 MNHEY, CDR2 SVGAGI. Trimming took off 9 bases at V and 0 bases at J, with 14 bases between the two ends. CDR3 loop: CARRQALYQETQYF. CDR3 nucleotides: TGTGCCAGAAGACAGGCGCTGTACCAAGAGACCCAGTACTTC.

The table lists this clone with a few counts. The J gene is TRBJ2-7, the V gene TRBV6-6; 7 positions match TRBD2. Per germline, CDR1 MNHNY and CDR2 SVGAGI (reference sequence). CDR3 length: 15 amino acids. V was pared by 8 bases and J by 2 bases, with 12 bases of the junction left unmatched. CDR3 sequence (DNA): TGTGCCAGCTACCAATTTAGCGGGCCCCCCTACGAGCAGTACTTC. Its translation is CASYQFSGPPYEQYF.

This chain connects TRBV19 to TRBJ2-5; 12 nucleotides match TRBD2. The CDR3 covers 15 residues. J lost 5 bases, V lost 4 bases, and 5 bases had no gene match. Germline V gene lookup returns CDR1 LNHDA and CDR2 SQIVND (reference sequence). The CDR3: CASSKTSGSDETQYF. The CDR3, as DNA: TGTGCCAGTAGTAAGACTAGCGGGAGCGATGAGACCCAGTACTTC.

This clone appeared a few times. This chain connects TRBV28 to TRBJ1-1; 11 bases fit TRBD1. This CDR3 comprises 16 residues. CDR1 MDHEN and CDR2 SYDVKM come from the germline V gene. V dropped 5 bases and J dropped 5; count of bases not matched to a gene: 10. The DNA for the CDR3 is TGTGCCAGCAGTGCCCTACACGGGACAGGGGGGACTGAAGCTTTCTTT. Its translation is CASSALHGTGGTEAFF.

The chain carries TRBV28 and TRBJ2-7; D remains ambiguous. CDR3 length: 13 residues. V was pared by 7 bases and J by 7 bases, with 17 bases between. Germline V gene data show CDR1 as MDHEN and CDR2 as SYDVKM. CDR3 loop: CASKSTPAREQYF. DNA for the CDR3: TGTGCCAGCAAAAGTACACCGGCTCGGGAGCAGTACTTC. Full variable domain (rest looked up from reference TRBV28 and TRBJ2-7): DVKVTQSSRYLVKRTGEKVFLECVQDMDHENMFWYRQDPGLGLRLIYFSYDVKMKEKGDIPEGYSVSREKKERFSLILESASTNQTSMYLCASKSTPAREQYFGPGTRLTVT.

The chain combines TRBV27 with TRBJ2-7; D gene unclear. CDR3 length equals 14 residues. Looked up from germline, CDR1 is MNHEY and CDR2 is SMNVEV (reference sequence). Trimming left V 3 bases short and J 2 bases short, with 11 bases between. The CDR3 here is CASSFDGGPYEQYF. The CDR3 coding sequence is TGTGCCAGCAGTTTTGACGGCGGACCCTACGAGCAGTACTTC.

The J gene is TRBJ1-4, the V gene TRBV10-3; D is perhaps TRBD1 (6 bases). CDR1 is ENHRY and CDR2 is SYGVKD in the germline V gene. CDR3 length: 16 residues. V lost 2 bases and J lost 8, with 18 bases in between. In nucleotides, the CDR3 is TGTGCCATCAGTGAGGGACAAGGGGGGCTGGGGGAAAAACTGTTTTTT. Translation: CAISEGQGGLGEKLFF.

The chain couples TRBV7-3 to TRBJ2-7; no definite D call. The germline CDR1 and CDR2 sequences are SGHTA and FQGTGA. The CDR3 has 15 amino acids. Trimming pared 1 base from V and 0 bases from J, leaving 10 bases between. In nucleotides, the CDR3 is TGTGCCAGCAGCTTAAGGGGTTCGAGCTCCTACGAGCAGTACTTC. Translation gives CASSLRGSSSYEQYF.

The chain combines TRBV28 with TRBJ1-5, with D tentatively TRBD1 (6 bases). The CDR3 sequence is 17 residues long. V was shortened by 4 bases and J by 1 base, with 17 bases between the two germline ends. CDR1 MDHEN and CDR2 SYDVKM come from the germline V gene. CDR3 in DNA: TGTGCCAGCAGTTGGGGTCGGGGGGCGCGGAGCAATCAGCCCCAGCATTTT. Residues: CASSWGRGARSNQPQHF.

The chain joins TRBV28 to TRBJ2-1, with D uncertain. The germline V and J ends were trimmed by 4 bases and 3 bases, with 19 bases remaining between them. The CDR3 is made up of 17 amino acids. Germline V gives CDR1 MDHEN, CDR2 SYDVKM. This CDR3 is CASSSRVTTKYYNEQFF. The CDR3 DNA is TGTGCCAGCAGTTCCCGGGTCACGACAAAATACTACAATGAGCAGTTCTTC.